This T cell receptor (beta chain) is from a study of OX40 agonist ivuxolimab in advanced cancers. For context, the study as a whole: Ivuxolimab was an agonistic, fully human IgG2 monoclonal antibody directed against OX40 (CD134), a costimulatory receptor. The paper reports the monotherapy dose-escalation portion (N of about 54 patients) of the phase I ivuxolimab trial. Intravenous ivuxolimab was administered to patients every 2 weeks at six dose levels: 0.01, 0.1, 0.3, 1.5, 3 and 10 mg/kg. Partial responses occurred in three dose-escalation patients: two with cutaneous melanoma and one with hepatocellular carcinoma. The dose-escalation cohort was over 70% male with a mean age of about 60 years, ranging from roughly 23 to 80. Of the 50 to 55 patients in dose escalation, around 19 had hepatocellular carcinoma, about 15 had melanoma, 9 had renal cell carcinoma and 9 had head and neck cancer. Prior anti-PD-1, anti-PD-L1 or anti-CTLA-4 therapy was permitted, and 40% of dose-escalation patients had received checkpoint inhibitors. The purpose of peripheral TCRbeta sequencing was to test whether ivuxolimab changed TCR sequence diversity and led to clonal T-cell expansion. What the authors observed across the whole study: On average, CD8+ T cells showed more expanded clones than CD4+ T cells after ivuxolimab. In the 0.1-3.0 mg/kg groups, partial responders had among the lowest normalized peripheral clonal expansion, particularly in CD8+ T cells. Low levels of normalized T-cell clonal expansion were also seen in some nonresponding patients. The antigen specificity of the peripheral T cells that underwent clonal expansion was not determined. At doses of 0.1 to 3.0 mg/kg, clonal expansion of both CD4+ and CD8+ blood T cells was observed from baseline to week 6.

Points on this clone: This clone's antigen is unknown. No qualities accompany the bases; no much larger clone lies one base away.

CDR1 KGHSH and CDR2 LQKENI are derived from the germline V gene. Here V drops 0 bases and J drops 0 bases, and the junction holds 4 bases not matched to any gene. Including the terminal cysteine and phenylalanine, the CDR3 comprises 17 residues. CDR3 DNA is the only sequence kept; it has 51 bases, read in frame from the first base. Patients with a history of autoimmune disease or receiving systemic immunosuppression were excluded from the trial. Peripheral blood for TCR sequencing was drawn from every dose cohort at baseline, at cycle 4 day 1 and at cycle 7 day 1. Samples came from an open-label, multicenter, first-in-human phase I dose-escalation trial of ivuxolimab. The trial enrolled adults with locally advanced or metastatic head and neck squamous cell, hepatocellular, melanoma or renal cell carcinoma. Before TCR sequencing, CD4+ and CD8+ T cells were separately sorted from peripheral blood. Genomic DNA was isolated from the sorted cells so that the TCRbeta CDR3 region could be sequenced. The immunoSEQ Assay was used to sequence the TCRbeta CDR3 regions. TCRdb limited this immuneACCESS table to in-frame rearrangements with V and J called. A share of clones is missing; checked studies link under half to unresolved V genes, and the rest is unexplained. The sample contains 30,000 to 45,000 clones, about 80% of them found a single time. The ten largest clones represent roughly 18% of the sample.

This clonotype was sampled from an adult with an advanced solid tumor such as melanoma, head and neck, liver or kidney cancer. Sequenced material: CD4+ or CD8+ T cells sorted from blood, taken in a trial of the OX40 agonist ivuxolimab. The chain is made from TRBV18 and TRBJ2-2; 7 central bases correspond to TRBD1. The CDR3 reads as follows: CASSPPIGTANTGELFF. The sequenced DNA is TGTGCCAGCTCACCACCGATCGGGACAGCGAACACCGGGGAGCTGTTTTTT.